One sample yielded the 18 T cell receptor beta chains listed below, sequenced in a study of blood T cell dynamics during melanoma immunotherapy. Sample time point: week 3, after first cycle of checkpoint inhibitor. TCRdb's copy holds only in-frame clones and misses some; the assay was immunoSEQ multiplex PCR. Of 9,500 to 14,000 clones in the sample, roughly nine tenths are singletons; the top ten hold 24%. The material sequenced was blood, taken from a patient treated with checkpoint blockade. These receptors all come from a human donor with melanoma.

This clone was counted once. V is TRBV11-2 and J is TRBJ2-3; a weak D match, TRBD1 (6 bases). This CDR3 comprises 18 residues. Germline assignment: CDR1 SGHAT and CDR2 FQNNGV. V lost 2 bases to trimming and J lost 2 bases, with 20 bases between them. CDR3 loop: CASSLTHPRTVHTDTQYF. The CDR3 nucleotides read TGTGCCAGCAGCTTAACCCACCCACGGACAGTCCACACAGATACGCAGTATTTT.

The chain joins TRBV7-6 to TRBJ1-2; 7 positions match TRBD1. The CDR3 length is 16 residues. V lost 1 base and J lost 7; bases outside the gene matches: 12. CDR1 and CDR2 (germline): SGHVS, FNYEAQ. The CDR3 bases are TGTGCCAGCAGCTTAGGGGCCAAGGGGGCGCTGGGTGGCTACACCTTC. This sequence encodes CASSLGAKGALGGYTF. The whole variable domain, remainder taken from reference TRBV7-6 and TRBJ1-2, is GAGVSQSPRYKVTKRGQDVALRCDPISGHVSLYWYRQALGQGPEFLTYFNYEAQQDKSGLPNDRFSAERPEGSISTLTIQRTEQRDSAMYRCASSLGAKGALGGYTFGSGTRLTVV.

The rearrangement links TRBV7-3 to TRBJ2-3, with TRBD2 identical over 7 bases. Germline V lookup: CDR1 SGHTA, CDR2 FQGTGA. CDR3 length: 14 residues. V shed 5 bases, J shed 0 bases, and the junction held 2 bases outside the gene matches. The CDR3, as DNA: TGTGCCAGCAGCCCCGGGGGGAGCACAGATACGCAGTATTTT. This sequence encodes CASSPGGSTDTQYF. The full variable domain, its missing parts supplied by reference TRBV7-3 and TRBJ2-3, is GAGVSQTPSNKVTEKGKYVELRCDPISGHTALYWYRQSLGQGPEFLIYFQGTGAADDSGLPNDRFFAVRPEGSVSTLKIQRTERGDSAVYLCASSPGGSTDTQYFGPGTRLTVL.

This clone was counted a few times. The chain employs TRBV7-6 and TRBJ2-7, with TRBD2 matching over 8 bases. Germline CDR1 is SGHVS and CDR2 is FNYEAQ. There are 16 residues in the CDR3. The V gene end was trimmed by 4 bases and the J gene end by 2 bases; junction bases not matched to a gene: 10. The CDR3 region is CASSSLAGALTYEQYF. In nucleotides, the CDR3 is TGTGCCAGCAGCTCGCTAGCGGGTGCCCTAACCTACGAGCAGTACTTC.

This sequence joins TRBV19 and TRBJ2-1; 9 bases line up with TRBD1. The CDR3 is 16 amino acids. Germline V gene sequence: CDR1 LNHDA, CDR2 SQIVND (reference sequence). J gave up 8 bases and V 9 bases, and 17 bases lay outside the gene matches. The DNA of the CDR3 is TGTGCCAGCACCGACAGGGGGGGACCAGTGAGGGATGAGCAGTTCTTC. Translated: CASTDRGGPVRDEQFF.

The rearrangement joins TRBV29-1 to TRBJ2-3; D is uncertain. Trimming removed 5 bases from V and 2 bases from J, with 5 bases in between. Germline CDR1 is SQVTM and CDR2 is ANQGSEA. CDR3 length equals 11 residues. The CDR3 is CSVSNTDTQYF. In DNA form, the CDR3 reads TGCAGCGTTTCTAACACAGATACGCAGTATTTT.

J is TRBJ1-5 and V is TRBV10-3, with D possibly TRBD1 on 6 matching bases. The V end lost 4 bases, the J end lost 0 bases, and 16 bases lay between the germline ends. This CDR3 has 17 amino acids. Germline V gene data show CDR1 as ENHRY and CDR2 as SYGVKD. The CDR3 DNA reads TGTGCCATCAGTGGGGGGGCAGGGGCCCATAGCAATCAGCCCCAGCATTTT. Its protein product is CAISGGAGAHSNQPQHF.

J is TRBJ2-7 and V is TRBV7-2, with D possibly called TRBD1 or TRBD2 (5 bases each). Trimming pared 1 base from V and 6 bases from J, leaving 16 bases between. CDR1 SGHTA and CDR2 FQGNSA come from the germline V gene. CDR3 length: 15 residues. The DNA of the CDR3 is TGTGCCAGCAGCTTAGTTGGGACCCGGGCGGCCGAGCAGTACTTC. Translated: CASSLVGTRAAEQYF.

The chain carries TRBV2 and TRBJ2-1, with TRBD1 matching 7 bases. CDR3 length: 13 amino acids. V lost 10 bases to trimming and J lost 3 bases; unmatched junction nucleotides: 6. CDR1 SNHLY and CDR2 FYNNEI come from the germline V gene. DNA for the CDR3: TGTGCCAACAGCCGGGACAGCTACAATGAGCAGTTCTTC. Amino acid sequence: CANSRDSYNEQFF.

The V gene is TRBV5-1, the J gene TRBJ2-7, with a tentative D call TRBD2 (7 bases). Trimming shortened V by 7 bases and J by 9 bases, and 14 bases separated the two germline ends. Germline CDR1 and CDR2: SGHRS and YFSETQ. CDR3 length: 11 residues. The CDR3 sequence is CASAKGGRQYF. In DNA form, the CDR3 reads TGCGCCAGCGCTAAGGGGGGGCGGCAGTACTTC.

This rearrangement joins TRBV7-9 to TRBJ2-1; tentatively, D is TRBD1 or TRBD2 (7 bases each). From germline, CDR1 is SEHNR and CDR2 FQNEAQ (reference sequence). This CDR3 spans 12 amino acids. V was cut by 3 bases and J by 14 bases, with 14 bases left in between. The CDR3 here is CASSFGAGGEFF. The CDR3 DNA reads as TGTGCCAGCAGCTTTGGGGCAGGGGGGGAGTTCTTC.

The chain combines TRBV6-1 with TRBJ1-1; a weak D match, TRBD1 (6 bases). The length of the CDR3 is 15 residues. Germline values: CDR1 MNHNS, CDR2 SASEGT. Trimming removed 8 bases at V and 4 bases at J, with 20 bases between. CDR3 in amino acids: CASQGGADGGTEAFF. In DNA, the CDR3 is TGTGCCAGCCAAGGGGGGGCCGACGGGGGCACTGAAGCTTTCTTT.

The chain is built from TRBV9 and TRBJ2-5; 8 bases line up with TRBD2. The CDR3 length is 16 residues. Losses at the gene ends were 0 bases for V and 5 bases for J; bases not matched to a gene: 9. CDR1 is SGDLS and CDR2 is YYNGEE in the germline V gene. The CDR3 region is CASSVGAGGLGETQYF. The CDR3 bases are TGTGCCAGCAGCGTAGGCGCGGGAGGCCTGGGGGAGACCCAGTACTTC.

The V and J genes are TRBV4-3 and TRBJ2-1; 11 bases map to TRBD2. Trimming cost V 2 bases and J 7 bases; bases outside gene matches: 7. The CDR3 is 16 residues long. Germline loops: CDR1 LGHNA, CDR2 YSLEER. CDR3: CASSQWGTSGRNEQFF. Here the CDR3 DNA reads TGCGCCAGCAGCCAATGGGGGACTAGCGGCCGGAATGAGCAGTTCTTC.

The rearrangement uses TRBV25-1 and TRBJ2-1; TRBD1 agrees at 7 bases. The J segment lost 6 bases and the V segment lost 8 bases, leaving 4 bases of the junction unmatched. Germline V gene lookup returns CDR1 MGHDK and CDR2 SYGVNS. The CDR3 is 12 amino acids. The CDR3 sequence is CASGPGGNEQFF. Written as DNA, the CDR3 is TGTGCCAGCGGGCCAGGGGGCAATGAGCAGTTCTTC.

This chain uses TRBV30 with TRBJ2-1, with a weak D call TRBD2 (5 bases). Trimming removed 2 bases at V and 13 bases at J, with 9 bases between. CDR1 GTSNPN and CDR2 SVGIG come from the germline V gene (reference sequence). This CDR3 comprises 10 residues. The CDR3 bases are TGTGCCTGGAGTACGGGATTACAGTTCTTC. Residues: CAWSTGLQFF. The full variable domain, with the rest looked up from reference TRBV30 and TRBJ2-1, is SQTIHQWPATLVQPVGSPLSLECTVEGTSNPNLYWYRQAAGRGLQLLFYSVGIGQISSEVPQNLSASRPQDRQFILSSKKLLLSDSGFYLCAWSTGLQFFGPGTRLTVL.

The chain links TRBV5-6 to TRBJ1-1; a possible D gene is TRBD1 (5 bases). Trimming shortened V by 0 bases and J by 1 base, and 10 bases separated the two germline ends. The germline CDR1 and CDR2 sequences are SGHDT and YYEEEE. The CDR3 runs 15 residues. The chain's CDR3 is CASSLAGGWNTEAFF. The DNA for the CDR3 is TGTGCCAGCAGCTTGGCGGGGGGGTGGAACACTGAAGCTTTCTTT.

The V gene is TRBV27, the J gene TRBJ2-1; D is unclear. Germline CDR1 and CDR2: MNHEY and SMNVEV (reference sequence). The CDR3 contains 16 residues. V was trimmed by 3 bases and J by 8 bases, leaving 20 bases between them. The CDR3 reads CASSFPKGGGFHEQFF. The CDR3 region has the DNA TGTGCCAGCAGTTTCCCCAAGGGCGGCGGATTCCATGAGCAGTTCTTC.